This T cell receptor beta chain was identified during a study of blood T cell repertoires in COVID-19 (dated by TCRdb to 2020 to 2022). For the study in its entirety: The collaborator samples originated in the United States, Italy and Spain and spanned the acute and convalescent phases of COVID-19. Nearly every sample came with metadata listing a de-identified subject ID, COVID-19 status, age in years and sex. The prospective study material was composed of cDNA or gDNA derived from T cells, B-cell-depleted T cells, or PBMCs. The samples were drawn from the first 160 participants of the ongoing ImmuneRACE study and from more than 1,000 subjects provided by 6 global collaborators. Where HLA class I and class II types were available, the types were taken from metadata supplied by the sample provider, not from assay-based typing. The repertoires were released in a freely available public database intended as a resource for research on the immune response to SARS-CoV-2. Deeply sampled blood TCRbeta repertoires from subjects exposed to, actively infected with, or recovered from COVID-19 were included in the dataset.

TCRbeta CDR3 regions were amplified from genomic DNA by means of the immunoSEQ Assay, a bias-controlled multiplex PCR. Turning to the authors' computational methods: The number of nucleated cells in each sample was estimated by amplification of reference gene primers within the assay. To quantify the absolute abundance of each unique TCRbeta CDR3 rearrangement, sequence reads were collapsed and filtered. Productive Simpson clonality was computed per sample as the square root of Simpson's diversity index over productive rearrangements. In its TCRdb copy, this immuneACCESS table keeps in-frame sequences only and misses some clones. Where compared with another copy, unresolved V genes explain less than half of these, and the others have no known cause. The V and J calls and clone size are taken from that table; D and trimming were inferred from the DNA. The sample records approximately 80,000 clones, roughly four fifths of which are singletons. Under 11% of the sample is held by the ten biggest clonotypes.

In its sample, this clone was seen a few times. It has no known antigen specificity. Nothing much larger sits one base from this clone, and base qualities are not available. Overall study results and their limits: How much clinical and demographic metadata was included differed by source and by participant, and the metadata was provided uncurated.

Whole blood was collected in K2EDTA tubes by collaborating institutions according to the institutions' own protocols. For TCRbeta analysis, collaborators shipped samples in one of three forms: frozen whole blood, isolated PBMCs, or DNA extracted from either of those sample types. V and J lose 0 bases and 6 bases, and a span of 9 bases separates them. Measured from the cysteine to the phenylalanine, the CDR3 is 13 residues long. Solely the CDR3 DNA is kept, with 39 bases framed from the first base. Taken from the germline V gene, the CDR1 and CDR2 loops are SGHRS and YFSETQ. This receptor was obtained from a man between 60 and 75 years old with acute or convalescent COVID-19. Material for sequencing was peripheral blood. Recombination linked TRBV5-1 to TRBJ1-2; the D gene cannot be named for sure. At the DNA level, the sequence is TGCGCCAGCAGCTTGGGCCACGGGGATGGCTACACCTTC. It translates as CASSLGHGDGYTF.